This entry lists 29 T cell receptor beta chains sequenced from one sample in a study of blood T cell repertoires in COVID-19. Measured with immunoSEQ multiplex PCR; TCRdb has only the in-frame clones, and not every one. The table has around 250,000 clones, 80% to 90% seen once. Specimen: peripheral blood. Receptors originate from an older man with acute or convalescent COVID-19.

The V and J genes are TRBV11-1 and TRBJ2-2; possible D gene TRBD1, 6 bases. Germline lookup yields CDR1 SGHAT and CDR2 FQDESV (reference sequence). The CDR3 totals 14 residues. Trimming removed 0 bases at V and 6 bases at J, with 8 bases between. CDR3 sequence: CASSLAGGAGELFF. The CDR3 region has the DNA TGTGCCAGCAGCTTAGCAGGGGGTGCCGGGGAGCTGTTTTTT.

This clone was counted only a few times. This rearrangement joins TRBV19 to TRBJ1-1, with 9 bases aligning to TRBD1. The length of the CDR3 is 15 residues. Looked up from germline, CDR1 is LNHDA and CDR2 is SQIVND (reference sequence). The V segment lost 5 bases and the J segment 11 bases; nucleotides outside the gene matches: 15. The DNA for the CDR3 is TGTGCCAGTAGTGCCAGGGACAGGGCGGTGTTAGGTGCTTTCTTT. Translating it yields CASSARDRAVLGAFF.

J is TRBJ2-7 and V is TRBV10-3; D ambiguous. The CDR3 contains 13 residues. CDR1 and CDR2 from the germline V gene are ENHRY and SYGVKD. Trimming pared 10 bases from V and 2 bases from J, leaving 15 bases between. The CDR3 region has the DNA TGTGCCACAATTTACGGGTCTGCCTACGAGCAGTACTTC. Translated, it gives CATIYGSAYEQYF.

The chain uses TRBV7-2 and TRBJ1-5; 8 nucleotides match TRBD1. V gave up 4 bases and J gave up 6 bases; unmatched junction bases: 2. The CDR3 contains 13 residues. Germline-derived CDR1 and CDR2 are SGHTA and FQGNSA. CDR3 in DNA: TGTGCCAGCAGCTACAGGGGGGGTCAGCCCCAGCATTTT. This encodes CASSYRGGQPQHF.

This chain uses TRBV27 with TRBJ2-5; D perhaps matches TRBD1 (6 bases). The V end was cut by 0 bases, the J end by 5 bases, with 13 bases between. CDR1 is MNHEY and CDR2 is SMNVEV in the germline V gene (reference sequence). The CDR3 contains 15 residues. In DNA form, the CDR3 reads TGTGCCAGCAGTTTATCGTCAGGGGAGTGGGAGACCCAGTACTTC. This encodes CASSLSSGEWETQYF.

In DNA form, the CDR3 reads TGTGCCAGCAGGCCTAGCGGGGCGAACACCGGGGAGCTGTTTTTT. It yields the protein CASRPSGANTGELFF. The chain has TRBV3-1 (or the pseudogene TRBV3-2) and TRBJ2-2, with 9 bases lining up with TRBD2. The germline gives CDR1 LGHDT, CDR2 YNNKEL (reference sequence). This CDR3 has 15 residues. V lost 6 bases, J lost 0 bases, and 2 bases stayed unmatched.

The chain combines TRBV19 with TRBJ2-3, with 8 bases fitting TRBD2. Germline assignment: CDR1 LNHDA and CDR2 SQIVND (reference sequence). This CDR3 contains 15 residues. Unmatched junction bases numbered 8, after V lost 4 bases and J lost 5 bases. This CDR3 reads CASSTSSGAGDTQYF. CDR3 in DNA: TGTGCCAGTAGTACAAGTAGCGGGGCGGGAGATACGCAGTATTTT.

CDR3 loop: CASSPRLLRGLGTEAFF. Here the CDR3 DNA reads TGTGCCAGCAGTCCCCGGCTCTTACGGGGTTTGGGCACTGAAGCTTTCTTT. The chain has TRBV6-6 and TRBJ1-1; unclear D gene. V gave up 5 bases and J gave up 4 bases, with 23 bases separating them. The CDR3 spans 17 residues. CDR1 and CDR2 (germline): MNHNY, SVGAGI (reference sequence).

The chain has TRBV27 and TRBJ1-6; D ambiguous. In germline, CDR1 is MNHEY, CDR2 SMNVEV (reference sequence). V gave up 6 bases and J gave up 4 bases, with 10 bases separating them. The CDR3 covers 14 residues. The CDR3 DNA reads as TGTGCCAGCAGACAGACGGGGTATAATTCACCCCTCCACTTT. Amino acid sequence: CASRQTGYNSPLHF.

The chain carries TRBV7-2 and TRBJ2-2; 9 nucleotides align to TRBD1. The germline CDR1 and CDR2 sequences are SGHTA and FQGNSA. V lost 5 bases to trimming and J lost 7 bases; unmatched junction nucleotides: 11. CDR3 length: 16 amino acids. Written as DNA, the CDR3 is TGTGCCAGCAGCGCACAACAGGGGGCGCAGAGCGGGGAGCTGTTTTTT. Translated, it gives CASSAQQGAQSGELFF.

The chain recombines TRBV5-4 with TRBJ2-3; 11 positions agree with TRBD2. With 1 base clipped from V and 4 bases from J, the junction kept 2 bases outside the gene matches. Germline CDR1 and CDR2: SGHNT and YYREEE (reference sequence). This CDR3 is built from 15 residues. CDR3 sequence reads: CASSLTSGSADTQYF. CDR3 nucleotide sequence: TGTGCCAGCAGCTTGACTAGCGGGAGCGCAGATACGCAGTATTTT.

The gene calls are TRBV5-1 and TRBJ1-2, with 8 bases that match TRBD1. The length of the CDR3 is 14 residues. The germline gives CDR1 SGHRS, CDR2 YFSETQ. V lost 4 bases, J lost 7 bases, and 9 bases stayed unmatched. CDR3 protein: CASSDGQGRLGYTF. The CDR3 DNA follows: TGCGCCAGCAGCGACGGACAGGGACGACTTGGCTACACCTTC.

This rearrangement joins TRBV28 to TRBJ2-5; D might be TRBD2 (5 bases). The V and J ends lost 4 bases and 5 bases respectively, with 11 bases between them. Germline assignment: CDR1 MDHEN and CDR2 SYDVKM. This CDR3 has 13 amino acids. CDR3 residues: CASSSSGVETQYF. The CDR3 nucleotides are TGTGCCAGCAGTTCGTCCGGGGTTGAGACCCAGTACTTC.

V gene TRBV18 combines with J gene TRBJ2-6; tentative D call: TRBD2 (6 bases). Germline CDR1 is KGHSH and CDR2 is LQKENI. V was pared by 2 bases and J by 3 bases, with 17 bases between. The length of the CDR3 is 18 residues. This CDR3 is CASSPLGGAVLGANVLTF. The CDR3, as DNA: TGTGCCAGCTCACCATTGGGGGGAGCTGTGCTTGGGGCCAACGTCCTGACTTTC.

This chain uses TRBV9 with TRBJ2-3, with D unclear. V lost 1 base, J lost 2 bases, and 5 bases lay in between. The CDR3 sequence is 13 residues long. Germline V gives CDR1 SGDLS, CDR2 YYNGEE. CDR3 nucleotides: TGTGCCAGCAGCGTACCTAACACAGATACGCAGTATTTT. Its translation: CASSVPNTDTQYF.

J is TRBJ2-2 and V is TRBV18; D is unclear. There are 15 residues in the CDR3. Trimming stripped 5 bases from V and 0 bases from J, with 10 bases between. Per the germline V gene, CDR1 is KGHSH and CDR2 is LQKENI. The CDR3 DNA is TGTGCCAGCTCAGCGACATCCGCGAACACCGGGGAGCTGTTTTTT. The encoded protein is CASSATSANTGELFF.

The chain employs TRBV5-6 and TRBJ2-7, with TRBD2 as a possible D gene (5 bases). This CDR3 spans 14 amino acids. In germline, CDR1 is SGHDT, CDR2 YYEEEE. V was pared by 5 bases and J by 1 base, with 13 bases between. CDR3 in amino acids: CASRSGWASYEQYF. As DNA, the CDR3 is TGTGCCAGCAGATCGGGGTGGGCTTCCTACGAGCAGTACTTC. The full variable domain, with the rest looked up from reference TRBV5-6 and TRBJ2-7, is DAGVTQSPTHLIKTRGQQVTLRCSPKSGHDTVSWYQQALGQGPQFIFQYYEEEERQRGNFPDRFSGHQFPNYSSELNVNALLLGDSALYLCASRSGWASYEQYFGPGTRLTVT.

The chain carries TRBV5-1 and TRBJ2-5; possibly TRBD1 for D (6 bases). There are 14 residues in the CDR3. V lost 4 bases, J lost 5 bases, and 15 bases lay in between. Germline CDR1 reads SGHRS; CDR2 reads YFSETQ. The DNA of the CDR3 is TGCGCCAGCAGCCGGACAGCCCAAGGGGAGACCCAGTACTTC. Translation gives CASSRTAQGETQYF. Full variable domain (rest looked up from reference TRBV5-1 and TRBJ2-5): KAGVTQTPRYLIKTRGQQVTLSCSPISGHRSVSWYQQTPGQGLQFLFEYFSETQRNKGNFPGRFSGRQFSNSRSEMNVSTLELGDSALYLCASSRTAQGETQYFGPGTRLLVL.

The V gene is TRBV14, the J gene TRBJ1-6, with D maybe TRBD1 (5 bases). The V gene's germline CDR1 is SGHDN and CDR2 FVKESK. The CDR3 covers 12 residues. The V end was cut by 8 bases, the J end by 7 bases, with 9 bases between. The CDR3 DNA sequence: TGTGCCAGCGGGGGGGTAAATTCACCCCTCCACTTT. Translating gives CASGGVNSPLHF.

The rearrangement links TRBV9 to TRBJ1-2, with 11 bases matching TRBD1. Per the germline V gene, CDR1 is SGDLS and CDR2 is YYNGEE. The length of the CDR3 is 15 residues. V lost 4 bases to trimming and J lost 1 base; unmatched junction nucleotides: 3. Written as DNA, the CDR3 is TGTGCCAGCAGCTCAGGGACAGGGGGTAACTATGGCTACACCTTC. It codes for CASSSGTGGNYGYTF.

The chain employs TRBV28 and TRBJ2-1, with 13 nucleotides matching TRBD2. V was clipped by 2 bases and J by 10 bases; unmatched bases: 5. The length of the CDR3 is 15 residues. Germline lookup yields CDR1 MDHEN and CDR2 SYDVKM. CDR3 in amino acids: CASSLTSGGAPEQFF. The DNA of the CDR3 is TGTGCCAGCAGTTTAACTAGCGGGGGGGCTCCCGAGCAGTTCTTC. The whole variable domain, filled in from reference TRBV28 and TRBJ2-1, reads DVKVTQSSRYLVKRTGEKVFLECVQDMDHENMFWYRQDPGLGLRLIYFSYDVKMKEKGDIPEGYSVSREKKERFSLILESASTNQTSMYLCASSLTSGGAPEQFFGPGTRLTVL.

The CDR3 DNA is TGTGCCAGCAGCTCCGGCCCGGGACTAGCGGGAGGGGGGATCACAGATACGCAGTATTTT. This gives the protein CASSSGPGLAGGGITDTQYF. The chain recombines TRBV5-4 with TRBJ2-3; TRBD2 matches at 16 bases. The CDR3 loop spans 20 amino acids. Germline trimming cut 3 bases from V and 2 bases from J; bases unmatched to any gene: 12. The germline V gene has CDR1 SGHNT and CDR2 YYREEE (reference sequence).

This chain links TRBV27 with TRBJ2-5; D perhaps matches TRBD2 (6 bases). Trimming removed 1 base at V and 7 bases at J, with 10 bases between. Germline CDR1 MNHEY, CDR2 SMNVEV (reference sequence). The CDR3 sequence is 13 residues long. The CDR3 spells CASSLWGVGTQYF. The CDR3 DNA is TGTGCCAGCAGTTTATGGGGGGTGGGGACCCAGTACTTC.

The chain couples TRBV5-1 to TRBJ1-1; D is uncertain. Between the trimmed V and J ends, which lost 0 bases and 0 bases, there was a span of 9 bases. The germline V gene has CDR1 SGHRS and CDR2 YFSETQ. CDR3 length: 15 residues. This chain's CDR3 is CASSLGGSVNTEAFF. CDR3 bases: TGCGCCAGCAGCTTGGGAGGTTCGGTGAACACTGAAGCTTTCTTT.

The rearrangement uses TRBV9 and TRBJ2-7; a weak D match, TRBD1 (6 bases). Germline CDR1 and CDR2: SGDLS and YYNGEE. The CDR3 is 15 residues long. V lost 4 bases and J 2 bases, leaving 16 bases between the germline ends. The CDR3 region has the DNA TGTGCCAGCAGCCTCGACGCTGGGACAACCTACGAGCAGTACTTC. Residues: CASSLDAGTTYEQYF.

This chain links TRBV14 with TRBJ1-2; 9 nucleotides line up with TRBD1. There are 14 residues in the CDR3. Germline lookup yields CDR1 SGHDN and CDR2 FVKESK. After removal of 4 bases from V and 7 bases from J, the junction contained 7 bases not matched to a gene. The CDR3 coding sequence is TGTGCCAGCAGCCGGACAGGGGAGTACTCTGGCTACACCTTC. It is translated as CASSRTGEYSGYTF.

The chain combines TRBV28 with TRBJ2-3; weak D call: TRBD1 (5 bases). The CDR3 spans 11 residues. The V and J ends lost 6 bases and 6 bases respectively, with 7 bases between them. CDR1 MDHEN and CDR2 SYDVKM come from the germline V gene. As DNA, the CDR3 is TGTGCCAGCAGGGGGCGGGATACGCAGTATTTT. Translation: CASRGRDTQYF.

This chain connects TRBV5-4 to TRBJ2-7; 13 positions match TRBD2. The germline gives CDR1 SGHNT, CDR2 YYREEE (reference sequence). CDR3 length equals 17 residues. V lost 5 bases to trimming and J lost 6 bases; unmatched junction nucleotides: 14. CDR3 nucleotide sequence: TGTGCCAGCAGTATGACTAGCGGGAGGCGTTGGGGCTCCGAGCAGTACTTC. Translation: CASSMTSGRRWGSEQYF.

This clone was detected only once. The V and J genes are TRBV6-5 and TRBJ2-1; D may be TRBD1 (5 bases). Trimming shortened V by 2 bases and J by 6 bases, and 11 bases separated the two germline ends. Germline loops: CDR1 MNHEY, CDR2 SVGAGI. The CDR3 has 14 residues. The CDR3 loop reads CASSYGKGPNEQFF. In DNA form, the CDR3 reads TGTGCCAGCAGTTACGGAAAGGGGCCCAATGAGCAGTTCTTC.